This TCR beta chain appears in the sequencing data of a study of OX40 agonist ivuxolimab in advanced cancers. Assay: immunoSEQ multiplex PCR; the TCRdb copy retains only in-frame clones and omits some. The sample lists some 35,000 clones, around four fifths occurring once. This clone is categorized as medium-sized. Its antigen is unidentified. Study findings and constraints: Dose levels from 0.1 to 3.0 mg/kg saw CD4+ and CD8+ blood T cells expand clonally by week 6. CD4+ T cells averaged fewer expanded clones than CD8+ T cells. Some nonresponders likewise displayed low normalized T-cell clonal expansion.

Per the germline V gene, CDR1 is SNHLY and CDR2 is FYNNEI. The ends lost 4 bases at V and 1 base at J; junction bases unmatched: 4. CDR3 size: 15 residues. The input for sequencing was CD4+ or CD8+ T cells sorted from blood, taken in a trial of the OX40 agonist ivuxolimab. The sequence came from an adult with an advanced solid tumor such as melanoma, head and neck, liver or kidney cancer. V is TRBV2 and J is TRBJ1-5, with 7 bases matching TRBD1. The CDR3 nucleotides are TGTGCCAGCAGTGCGACAGGGCCCAGCAATCAGCCCCAGCATTTT. This translates into CASSATGPSNQPQHF.